Here is one TCR beta chain with its context. TCRdb processed the RT-PCR reads anew with MiXCR; each CDR3 protein has one entry. In the table there are hundreds of thousands of distinct CDR3 sequences, approximately 11% of which are singletons. The record originates from a study of response to subunit inactivated influenza vaccine. The ends were cut back, 2 bases at V and 1 base at J, with 12 bases in the middle. The CDR3 runs 15 residues. Germline values: CDR1 SGDLS, CDR2 YYNGEE. The same data also went into a second study, on T cells expressing NK-cell markers. This second report adds: 5'RACE template switching with UMIs produced the TCR beta cDNA. The TCR beta repertoires originated in sorted CD3+CD56+NKG2C+, CD3+CD56+NKG2C- and CD3+CD56-NKG2C+ T cells. In several experiments, an anti-gamma-delta TCR antibody restricted sorting to alpha-beta TCR T cells. Evidence did not settle whether expanded NKG2C+ T cell clones targeted HCMV.

Sequenced material: PBMCs from blood, taken on the day of vaccination. The clonotype originates from a man aged 45 to 65 who received an inactivated influenza vaccine. The V and J genes are TRBV9 and TRBJ2-5, with D maybe TRBD1 (6 bases). CDR3 sequence reads: CASSVSGTTQETQYF. For the CDR3, the DNA is TGTGCCAGCAGCGTTTCCGGGACAACCCAAGAGACCCAGTACTTC.